The present T cell receptor beta chain was sequenced within a study of CD8+ T cells in alopecia areata. Study-wide background: Twice daily, treated patients received 5 to 10 mg of oral tofacitinib.

It was cDNA, reverse transcribed from extracted RNA, that served as the sequencing template. The assay was immunoSEQ multiplex PCR, and TCRdb's table has in-frame clones only and misses some. The data hold 75,000 to 100,000 clones, with roughly two fifths observed a single time. PBMCs yielded sorted CD4+ and CD8+ T cells. V lost 2 bases, J lost 6 bases, and 7 bases stayed unmatched. CDR3 size: 15 residues. The study's findings and limits: Resident alphabeta T-cell populations of normal skin are likewise subject to sequencing in scalp samples.

A remark on this clone: What it binds is unknown.

What was sequenced was CD4+ T cells sorted from blood. The sequence came from a human donor with alopecia areata. This chain connects TRBV23-1 to TRBJ2-1, with 7 bases identical to TRBD1. TRBV23-1 is an ORF for which the function is uncertain. The CDR3 DNA sequence: TGCGCCAGCAGTCAAGGGACAGACTTGGGCAATGAGCAGTTCTTC. Translation gives CASSQGTDLGNEQFF.